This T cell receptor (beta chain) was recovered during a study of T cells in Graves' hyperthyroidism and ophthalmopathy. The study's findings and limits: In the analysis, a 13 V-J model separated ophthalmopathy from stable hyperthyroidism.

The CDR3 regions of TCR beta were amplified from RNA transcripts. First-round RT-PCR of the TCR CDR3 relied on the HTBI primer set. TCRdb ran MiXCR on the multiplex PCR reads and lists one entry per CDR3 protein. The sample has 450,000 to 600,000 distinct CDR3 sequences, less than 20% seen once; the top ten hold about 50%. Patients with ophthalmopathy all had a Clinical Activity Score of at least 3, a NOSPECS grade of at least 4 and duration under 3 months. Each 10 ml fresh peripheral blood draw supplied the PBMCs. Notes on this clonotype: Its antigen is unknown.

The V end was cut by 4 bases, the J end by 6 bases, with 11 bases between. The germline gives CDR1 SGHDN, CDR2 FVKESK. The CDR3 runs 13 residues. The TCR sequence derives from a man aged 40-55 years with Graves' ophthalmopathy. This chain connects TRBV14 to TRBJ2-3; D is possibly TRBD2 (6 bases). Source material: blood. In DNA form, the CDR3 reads TGTGCCAGCAGCCGGATGGGGAGGGATACGCAGTATTTT. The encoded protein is CASSRMGRDTQYF.